The rows below give T cell receptor beta chains drawn from one sample of a study of T cells in localized non-small cell lung cancer. Produced via immunoSEQ multiplex PCR; TCRdb's table is partial and in-frame only. Of over a thousand clones listed, 19% are singletons. The sequencing here drew on lung tumor tissue, taken before any cancer treatment. Every receptor here comes from a woman aged 35-70 years with stage I lung adenocarcinoma. Each CDR3 is given without its conserved first and last residue. The order of the fields is J gene, V gene, CDR3 protein.

TRBJ2-1 TRBV11-1 ASSLIDRDNEQF
TRBJ1-2 TRBV25-1 ASSEGAGMGYT
TRBJ2-1 TRBV6-8 ASSPQGLGDEQF
TRBJ1-1 TRBV11-3 ASSFGGLGNTEAF
TRBJ2-3 TRBV28 ASSLWDTTSTDTQY
TRBJ2-1 TRBV19 ASSIYSGNEQF
TRBJ1-5 TRBV11-3 ASSYSQGATNQPQH
TRBJ1-5 TRBV28 ASSFSGQGVLQPQH
TRBJ2-5 TRBV11-3 ASSLQTRGGQETQY
TRBJ2-5 TRBV6-8 ASSYWTGGSQETQY
TRBJ2-7 TRBV28 ASSLKIVDEQY
TRBJ1-5 TRBV10-2 ASSSSNLQPQH
TRBJ1-1 TRBV5-1 ASSLTPGGTLNTEAF
TRBJ1-1 TRBV19 ASSTQAEAF
TRBJ2-1 TRBV19 ASSISTGAGAYNEQF
TRBJ2-7 TRBV6-8 ASTERTGVNEQY
TRBJ1-1 TRBV11-3 ASSSQGPGNTEAF
TRBJ2-3 TRBV30 AWSAGLAGMDTQY
TRBJ2-5 TRBV30 AWTGAGQETQY
TRBJ1-5 TRBV6-8 ASSYSVPAFGQPQH
TRBJ1-5 TRBV6-8 ASSIRLGQPQH
TRBJ1-4 TRBV11-3 ASSLDSGQGNEKLF